This TCR beta chain comes out of a study of blood T cell repertoires in COVID-19. Study in general: Nucleic acid was either cDNA or gDNA, and it came from T cells, B-cell-depleted T cells, or PBMCs.

TCRdb's table, derived via immunoSEQ multiplex PCR, lists solely in-frame clones and lacks some. The sample includes 300,000 to 350,000 clones, roughly 87% of them seen just once. CDR3 length: 15 amino acids. Germline CDR1 is LNHDA and CDR2 is SQIVND (reference sequence). The V gene end was trimmed by 3 bases and the J gene end by 4 bases; junction bases not matched to a gene: 3. Among Cohort 3 donors, those recovered had two negative PCRs, clearance, or symptom resolution. The chain joins TRBV19 to TRBJ2-3; 11 positions match TRBD1. This receptor was identified in a woman aged 25 to 39 who had recovered from COVID-19. The sequenced sample consisted of PBMCs or T cells enriched from blood (not recorded which). The CDR3 bases are TGTGCCAGTAGTATCTCGGGACAGGGGGCAGATACGCAGTATTTT. Protein product: CASSISGQGADTQYF.